This T cell receptor beta chain was sequenced during a study of molecular identifiers for immune sequencing clone quantification. TCRdb redid the calling of the PCR reads with MiXCR, one entry per CDR3 protein. This sample has hundreds of thousands of distinct CDR3 sequences, with about 25% found just once. The CDR3 covers 14 residues. The germline V gene has CDR1 LNHDA and CDR2 SQIVND (reference sequence). The V end lost 10 bases, the J end lost 1 base, and 16 bases lay between the germline ends. The clonotype originates from a human donor in good health. Some libraries in this study had Jurkat cell RNA spiked in. The V and J genes are TRBV19 and TRBJ1-2; D gene unclear. Sequenced sample: naive CD8+ T cells from blood, with Jurkat cell RNA spiked in. Subset given: FACS-sorted CD8+CD4-CCR7+CD45RA+ naive T cells. The CDR3 spells CATSASVDNYGYTF. The CDR3 DNA is TGTGCCACCAGCGCGTCAGTAGATAACTATGGCTACACCTTC.